The 19 T cell receptor beta chains reported below all come from one sample, sequenced in a study of human T cells and chemical hapten exposure. Time point specified: patch test 2, 6 weeks after DPC sensitization. Treatment described: therapeutic diphenylcyclopropenone sensitization with weekly scalp DPC. TCRdb itself ran the RACE reads through MiXCR, one entry per CDR3 protein. This sample yields 120,000 to 150,000 distinct CDR3 sequences, of which around 11% are seen a single time; 1.4% belongs to the top ten. This specimen consisted of whole blood, obtained in connection with sensitization to the hapten diphenylcyclopropenone (DPC). Source of these receptors: a woman aged 45-59 years with alopecia areata. Some clones in this sample may be carry-over from other donors' samples.

V gene TRBV20-1 combines with J gene TRBJ2-3; D possibly corresponds to TRBD2 (6 bases). Trimming cost V 4 bases and J 2 bases, with 7 bases left between them. This CDR3 spans 12 amino acids. The V gene's germline CDR1 is DFQATT and CDR2 SNEGSKA (reference sequence). The CDR3 region is CSATGVTDTQYF. The CDR3 bases are TGCAGTGCTACGGGAGTCACAGATACGCAGTATTTT.

V usage is TRBV6-5 and J usage is TRBJ2-7, with D possibly matching TRBD1 (6 bases). The V end lost 5 bases, the J end lost 5 bases, and 19 bases lay between the germline ends. The CDR3 is 15 residues long. Germline CDR1 is MNHEY and CDR2 is SVGAGI. CDR3 in amino acids: CASSTPQGSRDEQYF. As DNA, the CDR3 is TGTGCCAGCAGTACCCCCCAGGGGTCTAGGGACGAGCAGTACTTC.

The table lists this clonotype with many counts. The chain links TRBV7-2 to TRBJ2-7; TRBD2 matches 8 bases. Germline V CDR1 and CDR2: SGHTA, FQGNSA. V lost 2 bases to trimming and J lost 6 bases; unmatched junction nucleotides: 6. This CDR3 is 14 amino acids long. The CDR3 is CASSLYSGGGEQYF. CDR3 in DNA: TGTGCCAGCAGCTTATACAGCGGGGGTGGCGAGCAGTACTTC.

This clonotype appeared once. The final CDR3 position lacks the conserved phenylalanine or tryptophan, pointing to a likely read error. V and J are TRBV7-2 and TRBJ2-3; TRBD2 is a possible D gene (5 bases). The CDR3 has 14 residues. The ends were cut back, 4 bases at V and 0 bases at J, with 8 bases in the middle. From germline, CDR1 is SGHTA and CDR2 FQGNSA. The CDR3 region is CASSSRTSTDTQYL. CDR3 in DNA: TGTGCCAGCAGCTCCAGGACTAGCACAGATACGCAGTATTTA.

The chain uses TRBV6-2 or TRBV6-3 and TRBJ2-2; no definite D call. Per the germline V gene, CDR1 is MNHEY and CDR2 is SVGEGT. Trimming cost V 5 bases and J 0 bases, with 10 bases left between them. This CDR3 has 15 amino acids. DNA of the CDR3: TGTGCCAGCAGTACACCCAGACCGAACACCGGGGAGCTGTTTTTT. Encoded protein: CASSTPRPNTGELFF.

This clonotype was seen repeatedly, ten times or more. V usage is TRBV20-1 and J usage is TRBJ2-4; TRBD2 matches at 11 bases. The CDR3 is 15 residues long. J was trimmed by 8 bases and V by 6 bases; bases with no gene match: 12. CDR1 DFQATT and CDR2 SNEGSKA come from the germline V gene (reference sequence). The CDR3 region is CSANLLAGVGDIQYF. The DNA for the CDR3 is TGCAGTGCCAACCTACTAGCGGGAGTGGGGGACATTCAGTACTTC.

In this sample, this clonotype turned up many times. The chain combines TRBV5-1 with TRBJ2-1; D gene uncertain. Germline assignment: CDR1 SGHRS and CDR2 YFSETQ. Trimming shortened V by 0 bases and J by 5 bases, and 12 bases separated the two germline ends. The CDR3 has 15 amino acids. The CDR3 protein is CASSLATGLHNEQFF. The DNA for the CDR3 is TGCGCCAGCAGCTTGGCTACGGGCCTCCACAATGAGCAGTTCTTC.

This sequence joins TRBV29-1 and TRBJ1-2, with unresolved D. The V end was cut by 3 bases, the J end by 2 bases, with 4 bases between. Looked up from germline, CDR1 is SQVTM and CDR2 is ANQGSEA. The CDR3 loop spans 11 amino acids. The CDR3 loop reads CSVDLNYGYTF. CDR3 in DNA: TGCAGCGTTGATTTGAACTATGGCTACACCTTC.

This clonotype came up a few times. The chain uses TRBV20-1 and TRBJ2-7; no definite D call. The CDR3 covers 12 residues. The germline V gene encodes CDR1 DFQATT and CDR2 SNEGSKA (reference sequence). The V gene lost 6 bases and the J gene lost 3 bases, with 12 bases spanning the gap. The CDR3 coding sequence is TGCAGTGCAACTTTAGGCGACTACGAGCAGTACTTC. Protein sequence: CSATLGDYEQYF.

The gene calls are TRBV6-5 and TRBJ1-2, with D perhaps matching TRBD1 (5 bases). CDR3 size: 13 residues. Trimming removed 7 bases at V and 4 bases at J, with 13 bases between. CDR1 is MNHEY and CDR2 is SVGAGI in the germline V gene. The CDR3 DNA follows: TGTGCCAGCACCCATCCCGGGGGCTATGGCTACACCTTC. It specifies CASTHPGGYGYTF.

This clonotype has just a few counts. V gene TRBV29-1 combines with J gene TRBJ2-5; 7 bases are shared with TRBD2. CDR3 length: 13 amino acids. Germline-derived CDR1 and CDR2 are SQVTM and ANQGSEA. V gave up 3 bases and J gave up 2 bases; unmatched junction bases: 3. The CDR3 DNA reads TGCAGCGTTGATTTGGGGGGGCAAGAGACCCAGTACTTC. This gives the protein CSVDLGGQETQYF. Full variable domain (missing parts from reference TRBV29-1 and TRBJ2-5): SAVISQKPSRDICQRGTSLTIQCQVDSQVTMMFWYRQQPGQSLTLIATANQGSEATYESGFVIDKFPISRPNLTFSTLTVSNMSPEDSSIYLCSVDLGGQETQYFGPGTRLLVL.

This clonotype was found many times. V usage is TRBV29-1 and J usage is TRBJ2-7; 14 bases line up with TRBD2. V shed 2 bases and J 6 bases; nucleotides not matched to a gene: 9. Germline CDR1 is SQVTM and CDR2 is ANQGSEA. The CDR3 has 16 residues. For the CDR3, the DNA is TGCAGCGTTGAATATGTCTCCGGGACTAGCGGGAGCGAGCAGTACTTC. This codes for CSVEYVSGTSGSEQYF.

The V call is TRBV12-3 or TRBV12-4, the J call TRBJ1-5; D perhaps matches TRBD1 (5 bases). The germline V and J ends were trimmed by 6 bases and 0 bases, with 12 bases remaining between them. The CDR3 extends over 15 amino acids. This CDR3 reads CASRGGADSNQPQHF. In DNA, the CDR3 is TGTGCCAGCAGGGGGGGAGCGGATAGCAATCAGCCCCAGCATTTT.

The table lists this clonotype with many counts. This chain connects TRBV3-1 to TRBJ1-2; 7 bases are a match to TRBD1. The CDR3 consists of 13 residues. Germline CDR1 is LGHDT and CDR2 is YNNKEL (reference sequence). The V and J ends lost 1 base and 6 bases, in that order; junction bases with no gene match: 2. This chain's CDR3 is CASSQVRGDGYTF. CDR3 DNA sequence: TGTGCCAGCAGCCAAGTCAGGGGGGATGGCTACACCTTC.

This clonotype showed up just a few times. The chain employs TRBV4-1 and TRBJ2-7; D unclear. The CDR3 is 14 amino acids. Germline loops: CDR1 MGHRA, CDR2 YSYEKL. Trimming shortened V by 1 base and J by 3 bases, and 10 bases separated the two germline ends. CDR3 region: CASSQGGTVYEQYF. Written as DNA, the CDR3 is TGCGCCAGCAGCCAAGGGGGTACCGTCTACGAGCAGTACTTC.

In its sample, this clonotype was seen many times. This chain links TRBV18 with TRBJ1-1, with D unresolved. V was cut by 0 bases and J by 6 bases, with 11 bases left in between. The germline V gene encodes CDR1 KGHSH and CDR2 LQKENI. This CDR3 contains 14 residues. The CDR3 here is CASSPPGAWAEAFF. CDR3 nucleotide sequence: TGTGCCAGCTCACCACCGGGAGCTTGGGCTGAAGCTTTCTTT.

CDR3 protein: CASSLDRGESYGYTF. CDR3 DNA sequence: TGTGCCAGCAGCTTAGACAGGGGAGAAAGCTATGGCTACACCTTC. The chain uses TRBV7-9 and TRBJ1-2; TRBD1 matches at 7 bases. Trimming removed 1 base from V and 4 bases from J; junction bases left unmatched: 6. This CDR3 is built from 15 residues. Germline loops: CDR1 SEHNR, CDR2 FQNEAQ (reference sequence).

The chain uses TRBV28 and TRBJ2-1, with 8 positions matching TRBD1. Germline CDR1 MDHEN, CDR2 SYDVKM. The trim removed 6 bases at V and 6 bases at J, leaving 10 bases unmatched. This CDR3 region has 15 residues. The CDR3: CASSVTGVGGNEQFF. The CDR3 DNA reads as TGTGCCAGCAGCGTGACAGGGGTAGGTGGCAATGAGCAGTTCTTC.

The rearrangement links TRBV28 to TRBJ2-3; 8 bases map to TRBD1. The CDR3 covers 15 residues. The J segment lost 2 bases and the V segment lost 8 bases, leaving 9 bases of the junction unmatched. Germline V gives CDR1 MDHEN, CDR2 SYDVKM. The CDR3 protein is CASLSSGQATDTQYF. CDR3 DNA sequence: TGTGCCAGCCTCTCCTCGGGACAGGCCACAGATACGCAGTATTTT.